A single sample gave rise to the 19 T cell receptor beta chains below, sequenced in a study of T-cell reconstitution after alpha-beta-depleted transplantation in children. Findings and caveats of the study: A year post-transplant, T-cell counts and diversity derived mostly from newly produced T cells.

The antigens of these receptors remain unknown. Unique molecular identifiers tagged the TCRbeta library. One entry per CDR3 protein, called by TCRdb with MiXCR from the PCR reads. The sample lists fewer than 350,000 distinct CDR3 sequences; 7.5% to 9% were seen once. The sequenced sample was peripheral blood, obtained 360 days after TCRalphabeta/CD19-depleted stem cell transplant. The origin of the receptors is a female patient aged 2 to 10 who had a stem cell transplant for Fanconi anemia, so the T cells may come from the graft donor.

This clonotype has a count of ten or more. A junction end diverges from the germline sequence, so it may reflect a read error. The chain combines TRBV28 with TRBJ2-7, with 10 bases aligning to TRBD2. The germline gives CDR1 MDHEN, CDR2 SYDVKM. The CDR3 has 12 amino acids. The DNA of the CDR3 is TGTGCCAGCAGTTTATCGGCTAGCGGGGGCGTCTTC. Encoded protein: CASSLSASGGVF.

This clonotype has ten or more counts. The chain couples TRBV10-3 to TRBJ2-3; D not resolved. Germline V gene data show CDR1 as ENHRY and CDR2 as SYGVKD. Trimming removed 6 bases at V and 0 bases at J, with 7 bases between. The CDR3 sequence is 13 residues long. In DNA, the CDR3 is TGTGCCATCAGGAATTCTAGCACAGATACGCAGTATTTT. This sequence encodes CAIRNSSTDTQYF.

The chain recombines TRBV5-1 with TRBJ2-6; the D gene could be TRBD1 or TRBD2 (6 bases each). Deletions cut 5 bases from V and 5 bases from J, with 23 bases between. In germline, CDR1 is SGHRS, CDR2 YFSETQ. CDR3 size: 18 residues. Here the CDR3 reads CASRNWTGAGVRANVLTF. CDR3 nucleotides: TGCGCCAGCAGGAATTGGACGGGGGCAGGCGTGAGGGCCAACGTCCTGACTTTC. Full variable domain (remainder filled in from reference TRBV5-1 and TRBJ2-6): KAGVTQTPRYLIKTRGQQVTLSCSPISGHRSVSWYQQTPGQGLQFLFEYFSETQRNKGNFPGRFSGRQFSNSRSEMNVSTLELGDSALYLCASRNWTGAGVRANVLTFGAGSRLTVL.

This clonotype was observed a handful of times. This chain connects TRBV7-4 to TRBJ2-7; TRBD1 or TRBD2 may be the D gene (5 bases each). Germline CDR1 reads SGHVT; CDR2 reads SQSDAQ. The CDR3 is made up of 17 amino acids. Trimming took 2 bases from V and 4 from J, leaving 21 bases between them. The CDR3 protein is CASSLRGGPGTIYEQYF. CDR3 coding DNA: TGTGCCAGCAGCTTACGGGGCGGGCCGGGGACCATATACGAGCAGTACTTC. The whole variable domain, remainder taken from reference TRBV7-4 and TRBJ2-7, is GAGVSQSPRYKVAKRGRDVALRCDSISGHVTLYWYRQTLGQGSEVLTYSQSDAQRDKSGRPSGRFSAERPERSVSTLKIQRTEQGDSAVYLCASSLRGGPGTIYEQYFGPGTRLTVT.

In its sample, this clonotype was seen many times. V usage is TRBV7-9 and J usage is TRBJ2-7, with 8 bases that match TRBD1. This CDR3 is 13 amino acids long. Germline loops: CDR1 SEHNR, CDR2 FQNEAQ (reference sequence). J gave up 5 bases and V 5 bases, and 5 bases lay outside the gene matches. CDR3 sequence reads: CASSPGGRDEQYF. CDR3 bases: TGTGCCAGCAGCCCAGGGGGCAGAGACGAGCAGTACTTC.

The table lists this clonotype with many counts. The chain has TRBV6-2 or TRBV6-3 and TRBJ2-7; 9 nucleotides line up with TRBD1. After removal of 2 bases from V and 1 base from J, the junction contained 6 bases not matched to a gene. Looked up from germline, CDR1 is MNHEY and CDR2 is SVGEGT. The CDR3 runs 16 residues. The CDR3 coding sequence is TGTGCCAGCAGTTACCACAGGGGGCACACGTCCTACGAGCAGTACGTC. Protein sequence: CASSYHRGHTSYEQYV.

This clonotype appeared many times. The chain combines TRBV2 with TRBJ2-7, with 7 bases matching TRBD2. Germline CDR1 is SNHLY and CDR2 is FYNNEI. This CDR3 has 15 residues. V lost 2 bases to trimming and J lost 4 bases; unmatched junction nucleotides: 8. CDR3 in DNA: TGTGCCAGCAGTGAATTTCGGACTAGTATGTACGAGCAGTACTTC. Amino acid sequence: CASSEFRTSMYEQYF. Combining the CDR3 with reference TRBV2 and TRBJ2-7 gives the whole variable domain EPEVTQTPSHQVTQMGQEVILRCVPISNHLYFYWYRQILGQKVEFLVSFYNNEISEKSEIFDDQFSVERPDGSNFTLKIRSTKLEDSAMYFCASSEFRTSMYEQYFGPGTRLTVT.

The V call is TRBV28, the J call TRBJ2-1; tentatively, D is TRBD2 (6 bases). Trimming pared 5 bases from V and 9 bases from J, leaving 17 bases between. This CDR3 spans 14 amino acids. CDR1 is MDHEN, CDR2 SYDVKM, per germline. CDR3 coding DNA: TGTGCCAGCAGTCCATTAACTACCGGGAGTGAGCAGTTCTTC. This sequence encodes CASSPLTTGSEQFF. Looking up the rest from reference TRBV28 and TRBJ2-1 gives the full variable domain: DVKVTQSSRYLVKRTGEKVFLECVQDMDHENMFWYRQDPGLGLRLIYFSYDVKMKEKGDIPEGYSVSREKKERFSLILESASTNQTSMYLCASSPLTTGSEQFFGPGTRLTVL.

The V gene is TRBV19, the J gene TRBJ2-3, with D unclear. CDR1 and CDR2 from the germline V gene are LNHDA and SQIVND (reference sequence). The CDR3 totals 14 residues. Trimming stripped 0 bases from V and 0 bases from J, with 4 bases between. This CDR3 is CASSIDRSTDTQYF. In DNA, the CDR3 is TGTGCCAGTAGTATAGACAGAAGCACAGATACGCAGTATTTT.

This chain joins TRBV10-2 and TRBJ2-2; D gene ambiguous. The CDR3 contains 14 residues. The V end lost 2 bases, the J end lost 1 base, and 5 bases lay between the germline ends. Germline V lookup: CDR1 WSHSY, CDR2 SAAADI. The CDR3 loop reads CASSERQNTGELFF. DNA of the CDR3: TGCGCCAGCAGTGAGAGGCAGAACACCGGGGAGCTGTTTTTT.

This sequence joins TRBV3-1 and TRBJ2-3, with TRBD2 matching over 14 bases. V lost 2 bases, J lost 4 bases, and 8 bases stayed unmatched. This CDR3 contains 18 residues. The germline CDR1 and CDR2 sequences are LGHDT and YNNKEL (reference sequence). CDR3 loop: CASSQRGTSGSRADTQYF. CDR3 sequence (DNA): TGTGCCAGCAGCCAACGTGGGACTAGCGGGAGCAGGGCAGATACGCAGTATTTT.

This clonotype was detected once. This chain connects TRBV7-2 to TRBJ2-7; no clear D gene. The V gene lost 1 base and the J gene lost 3 bases, with 13 bases spanning the gap. The length of the CDR3 is 15 residues. The germline V gene has CDR1 SGHTA and CDR2 FQGNSA. The CDR3 loop is CASSLGLAERYEQYF. The CDR3 bases are TGTGCCAGCAGCTTAGGGCTGGCGGAACGCTACGAGCAGTACTTC.

This clonotype was seen repeatedly, ten times or more. DNA for the CDR3: TGTGCCAGCAGTCCCCTGGTCGGGGGTGACACCGGGGAGCTGTTTTTT. It codes for CASSPLVGGDTGELFF. J is TRBJ2-2 and V is TRBV25-1, with D maybe TRBD2 (6 bases). Trimming removed 5 bases from V and 3 bases from J, with 16 bases in between. The length of the CDR3 is 16 residues. Germline CDR1 reads MGHDK; CDR2 reads SYGVNS.

The rearrangement uses TRBV28 and TRBJ2-1; tentative D call: TRBD1 (6 bases). From germline, CDR1 is MDHEN and CDR2 SYDVKM. The CDR3 runs 18 residues. CDR3 nucleotide sequence: TGTGGGGTGTGTCGGGACACAGAATCAAATCCCTCGGACAATGAGCAGTTCTTC. Translating it yields CGVCRDTESNPSDNEQFF.

This clonotype occurred many times. J is TRBJ1-4 and V is TRBV12-3 or TRBV12-4; 8 bases fit TRBD1. The CDR3 has 15 residues. Germline trimming cut 4 bases from V and 7 bases from J; bases unmatched to any gene: 8. The CDR3 nucleotides read TGTGCCAGCAGTTCCGGACAGGGAATTAGTGAAAAACTGTTTTTT. It encodes CASSSGQGISEKLFF.

The CDR3 DNA reads as TGCAGTGCTCCCGAAGGGACCTATGGCTACACCTTC. The encoded protein is CSAPEGTYGYTF. The chain is built from TRBV20-1 and TRBJ1-2; tentative D call: TRBD1 (5 bases). This CDR3 is built from 12 residues. Germline V lookup: CDR1 DFQATT, CDR2 SNEGSKA (reference sequence). The V gene lost 5 bases and the J gene lost 4 bases, with 11 bases spanning the gap.

This clonotype occurred many times. The chain uses TRBV14 and TRBJ1-1; D might be TRBD1 (5 bases). Trimming cost V 4 bases and J 10 bases, with 19 bases left between them. Germline CDR1 reads SGHDN; CDR2 reads FVKESK. The CDR3 runs 14 residues. The CDR3 nucleotides read TGTGCCAGCAGCCGACCGGGCACAGGCGGGGGAGCTTTCTTT. Translation: CASSRPGTGGGAFF.

Many counts were recorded for this clonotype. V gene TRBV5-1 combines with J gene TRBJ2-7; D gene ambiguous. Germline assignment: CDR1 SGHRS and CDR2 YFSETQ. The CDR3 runs 14 residues. Trimming took 0 bases from V and 0 from J, leaving 7 bases between them. For the CDR3, the DNA is TGCGCCAGCAGCTTGGAGCCTCCCTCCTACGAGCAGTACTTC. It encodes CASSLEPPSYEQYF.

In this sample, this clonotype turned up a few times. This rearrangement joins TRBV19 to TRBJ2-3; 10 nucleotides agree with TRBD2. The CDR3 extends over 15 amino acids. Germline lookup yields CDR1 LNHDA and CDR2 SQIVND (reference sequence). Unmatched junction bases numbered 2, after V lost 3 bases and J lost 2 bases. CDR3 sequence reads: CASSIGTSDTDTQYF. The CDR3 DNA sequence: TGTGCCAGTAGTATTGGGACTAGCGACACAGATACGCAGTATTTT.